These T cell receptor beta chains were read from a single sample in a study of blood T cells in healthy people across ages. Using its own MiXCR run on the 5' RACE reads, TCRdb lists one record per CDR3 protein. In the table there are about 650,000 distinct CDR3 sequences, 32% of which are singletons. Sequencing input: blood. The source of these receptors is a woman of 80 years or more in good health. Both conserved end residues are part of each CDR3. The D gene is left open where the match is weak. For some rows the clone size is stated as once, few or many, or as a class when expanded; others skip it.

TRBJ2-1,TRBV9,many,.,CASSVTGFSYNEQFF,TGTGCCAGCAGCGTAACAGGGTTTTCCTACAATGAGCAGTTCTTC
TRBJ2-5,TRBV6-6,many,TRBD1,CASSSTGGKQTQYF,TGTGCCAGCAGTTCGACAGGGGGCAAGCAGACCCAGTACTTC
TRBJ1-4,TRBV6-2/TRBV6-3,.,.,CASRSAEANEKLFF,TGTGCCAGCAGGTCGGCGGAGGCTAATGAAAAACTGTTTTTT
TRBJ2-2,TRBV12-3/TRBV12-4,.,.,CASSWQPNTGELFF,TGTGCCAGCAGTTGGCAACCAAACACCGGGGAGCTGTTTTTT
TRBJ1-2,TRBV12-3/TRBV12-4,.,.,CASSNSPPGYGYTF,TGTGCCAGCAGTAACAGTCCACCTGGCTATGGCTACACCTTC
TRBJ2-2,TRBV2,.,.,CASVQDRSGELFF,TGTGCCAGCGTACAGGATCGCAGCGGGGAGCTGTTTTTT
TRBJ1-1,TRBV30,few,.,CAWSVRADAEAFF,TGTGCCTGGAGTGTCCGCGCCGACGCTGAAGCTTTCTTT
TRBJ2-5,TRBV7-2,.,.,CASSKMLGRETQYF,TGTGCCAGCAGCAAGATGCTGGGCAGGGAGACCCAGTACTTC
TRBJ2-7,TRBV5-6,few,.,CASSLGGLTEQYF,TGTGCCAGCAGCTTGGGCGGACTGACCGAGCAGTACTTC
TRBJ2-3,TRBV6-5,.,TRBD1,CASSSRTGADTQYF,TGTGCCAGCAGTTCCAGGACAGGGGCAGATACGCAGTATTTT
TRBJ2-7,TRBV5-1,few,.,CAGSLEGAYEQYF,TGCGCCGGCAGCTTGGAAGGGGCCTACGAGCAGTACTTC
TRBJ2-7,TRBV28,many,TRBD2,CASSFRRGYSYEQYF,TGTGCCAGCAGTTTTAGGCGGGGGTACTCCTACGAGCAGTACTTC
TRBJ2-1,TRBV9,many,.,CASSVVWGSGEQFF,TGTGCCAGCAGCGTAGTTTGGGGGTCGGGTGAGCAGTTCTTC
TRBJ2-4,TRBV20-1,once,TRBD1,CSARPDRGVNIQYF,TGCAGTGCTAGACCCGACAGGGGGGTGAACATTCAGTACTTC
TRBJ1-1,TRBV5-5,.,.,CASSPAGLPNTEAFF,TGTGCCAGCAGCCCGGCGGGACTCCCGAACACTGAAGCTTTCTTT
TRBJ1-4,TRBV9,once,.,CASCKRERQVF,TGTGCCAGCTGTAAGCGGGAGCGTCAGGTTTTT
TRBJ2-7,TRBV7-2,many,.,CASSLEMGEQYF,TGTGCCAGCAGCTTAGAAATGGGGGAGCAGTACTTC
TRBJ2-3,TRBV9,.,.,CASSPDRFSDTQYF,TGTGCCAGCAGCCCCGACAGGTTTTCAGATACGCAGTATTTT
TRBJ2-3,TRBV5-1,many,.,CASSLLQDPHTDTQYF,TGCGCCAGCAGCTTGCTACAGGATCCCCACACGGATACGCAGTATTTT
TRBJ2-3,TRBV18,few,TRBD2,CASSHSPQLAGDSASTDTQYF,TGTGCCAGCTCACACTCACCGCAGCTAGCGGGAGACAGTGCTAGCACGGATACGCAGTATTTT
TRBJ2-2,TRBV7-2,once,TRBD2,CASSSTSGGARTGELFF,TGTGCCAGCAGCTCGACTAGCGGGGGGGCCAGGACCGGGGAGCTGTTTTTT
TRBJ2-3,TRBV6-6,.,.,CASSRGVITDTQYF,TGTGCCAGCAGTAGGGGGGTTATCACAGATACGCAGTATTTT
TRBJ2-7,TRBV6-5,.,.,CASSYGSGAEQYF,TGTGCCAGCAGTTACGGGTCAGGGGCCGAGCAGTACTTC
TRBJ2-2,TRBV6-5,few,.,CASREQGSSGELFF,TGTGCCAGCAGGGAACAGGGTTCATCCGGGGAGCTGTTTTTT
TRBJ2-7,TRBV5-1,.,.,CASSLGDARPEQYF,TGCGCCAGCAGCTTGGGGGACGCCCGACCCGAGCAGTACTTC
TRBJ2-1,TRBV27,many,TRBD1,CASSFDRALEQFF,TGTGCCAGCAGTTTTGACAGGGCCCTAGAGCAGTTCTTC
TRBJ2-1,TRBV30,many,TRBD2,CAWSVAPLTGGAPYYNEQFF,TGTGCCTGGAGTGTAGCCCCCCTTACCGGGGGGGCCCCCTACTACAATGAGCAGTTCTTC
TRBJ2-1,TRBV27,many,.,CASSYTGFYNEQFF,TGTGCCAGCAGTTACACAGGGTTCTACAATGAGCAGTTCTTC
TRBJ2-7,TRBV5-1,.,.,CASSPGGSNPSF,TGCGCCAGCAGCCCTGGAGGGTCCAACCCATCGTTC
TRBJ1-2,TRBV9,many,TRBD1,CASSVRDRPGSYGYTF,TGTGCCAGCAGCGTTAGGGACAGGCCAGGGTCCTATGGCTACACCTTC
TRBJ2-2,TRBV12-3/TRBV12-4,.,.,CASSPSANTGERFF,TGTGCCAGCAGTCCCAGCGCAAACACCGGGGAGCGGTTTTTT
TRBJ2-5,TRBV5-1,.,.,CASSLVVAEEETQYF,TGCGCCAGCAGCTTGGTGGTAGCGGAGGAAGAGACCCAGTACTTC
TRBJ1-1,TRBV5-1,.,.,CASSLGATVGGNTEAFF,TGCGCCAGCAGCTTGGGGGCTACGGTGGGTGGGAACACTGAAGCTTTCTTT
TRBJ1-1,TRBV5-6,once,.,CASSLRGRGNTEAFF,TGTGCCAGCAGCTTGAGGGGACGGGGGAACACTGAAGCTTTCTTT
TRBJ2-4,TRBV4-2,once,.,CASSQDYGLAKNIQYF,TGTGCCAGCAGCCAAGATTATGGACTAGCCAAAAACATTCAGTACTTC
TRBJ1-2,TRBV5-6,.,.,CASRFGRWDGYTF,TGTGCCAGCAGGTTTGGGCGTTGGGATGGCTACACCTTC
TRBJ1-4,TRBV3-1,.,TRBD1,CASSQPRTGAEKLFF,TGTGCCAGCAGCCAACCCCGGACAGGGGCGGAAAAACTGTTTTTT
TRBJ1-2,TRBV7-9,.,.,CASSPRTAYGYTF,TGTGCCAGCAGCCCGAGGACGGCCTATGGCTACACCTTC
TRBJ2-5,TRBV2,.,.,CASSWVAWETQYF,TGTGCCAGCAGTTGGGTCGCCTGGGAGACCCAGTACTTC
TRBJ2-1,TRBV5-1,many,.,CASSLGRGGGSYNEQFF,TGCGCCAGCAGCTTGGGCCGGGGAGGGGGTTCCTACAATGAGCAGTTCTTC
TRBJ2-5,TRBV20-1,few,.,CSARVGGGPQETQYF,TGCAGTGCTAGAGTAGGGGGGGGGCCGCAAGAGACCCAGTACTTC
TRBJ1-3,TRBV9,once,.,CASSVDFPGSSGNTIYF,TGTGCCAGCAGCGTAGACTTCCCGGGCAGCTCTGGAAACACCATATATTTT
TRBJ2-5,TRBV7-9,many,TRBD2,CASSSRLAGGPVQETQYF,TGTGCCAGCAGTTCACGACTAGCGGGGGGGCCGGTTCAAGAGACCCAGTACTTC
TRBJ1-1,TRBV10-3,few,TRBD1,CAISVDRVETEAFF,TGTGCCATCAGCGTGGACAGGGTAGAGACTGAAGCTTTCTTT
TRBJ2-7,TRBV20-1,many,.,CSALSRGSYEQYF,TGCAGTGCTCTATCCAGGGGATCCTACGAGCAGTACTTC
TRBJ1-2,TRBV20-1,many,.,CSAVQGSYGYTF,TGCAGTGCTGTTCAGGGGTCCTATGGCTACACCTTC
TRBJ2-7,TRBV12-3/TRBV12-4,many,.,CASSQDTLSYEQYF,TGTGCCAGCAGCCAGGACACCTTATCCTACGAGCAGTACTTC
TRBJ1-6,TRBV3-1,.,.,CASSQDPLGPLHF,TGTGCCAGCAGCCAAGATCCGCTGGGACCCCTCCACTTT
TRBJ1-1,TRBV25-1,few,.,CASSEQTNTEAFF,TGTGCCAGCAGTGAACAGACGAACACTGAAGCTTTCTTT
TRBJ2-1,TRBV28,many,.,CASSSTATEQFF,TGTGCCAGCAGTTCGACAGCTACTGAGCAGTTCTTC
TRBJ1-4,TRBV2,few,.,CAGSEARFSSEKLFF,TGTGCCGGCAGTGAAGCTAGGTTTTCTAGTGAAAAACTGTTTTTT
TRBJ2-2,TRBV5-1,few,.,CASSPTPNTGELFF,TGCGCCAGCAGCCCAACACCGAACACCGGGGAGCTGTTTTTT
TRBJ1-5,TRBV5-5,.,.,CASSLEPFANQPQHF,TGTGCCAGCAGCTTGGAACCCTTTGCCAATCAGCCCCAGCATTTT
TRBJ1-2,TRBV28,few,.,CASSPGERPGYGYTF,TGTGCCAGCAGTCCTGGGGAACGCCCAGGCTATGGCTACACCTTC
TRBJ1-2,TRBV30,many,.,CAWSVRSPNYGYTF,TGTGCCTGGAGTGTACGCAGTCCTAACTATGGCTACACCTTC
TRBJ2-1,TRBV29-1,many,TRBD2,CSVHGRGAYNEQFF,TGCAGCGTCCACGGTCGGGGGGCCTACAATGAGCAGTTCTTC
TRBJ1-5,TRBV3-1,few,.,CASSQDTGQPQHF,TGTGCCAGCAGCCAAGATACGGGTCAGCCCCAGCATTTT
TRBJ1-5,TRBV6-2/TRBV6-3,.,.,CTSSYFGSFGNQPQHF,TGTACCAGCAGTTACTTCGGCTCGTTTGGGAATCAGCCCCAGCATTTT
TRBJ2-1,TRBV10-3,many,TRBD2,CAISEPRTSGGRYNEQFF,TGTGCCATCAGTGAGCCTCGGACTAGCGGGGGGCGATACAATGAGCAGTTCTTC
TRBJ1-1,TRBV5-4,once,.,CASSYGGGAPTEAFF,TGTGCCAGCAGCTACGGTGGAGGGGCCCCCACTGAAGCTTTCTTT